This is a list of T cell receptor beta chains from one sample in a study of T cells in Graves' hyperthyroidism and ophthalmopathy. Using its own MiXCR run on the multiplex PCR reads, TCRdb lists one record per CDR3 protein. The repertoire holds roughly 100,000 distinct CDR3 sequences, with about 45% as singletons. The sequenced sample was blood. These receptors were taken from a man aged 35-49 years with Graves' hyperthyroidism. CDR3s include the opening cysteine and the closing phenylalanine or tryptophan. A D gene is named only where the DNA matches it firmly. Clone size is stated in some rows and not others, as once, few, many or a class when expanded.

clone size,V gene,D gene,J gene,CDR3 protein,CDR3 DNA
many,TRBV19,-,TRBJ2-2,CASSKTGEPLRTGELFF,TGTGCCAGTAGTAAGACCGGGGAGCCCTTGAGAACCGGGGAGCTGTTTTTT
-,TRBV19,-,TRBJ2-1,CASMLGTNTEQFF,TGTGCCAGTATGTTAGGGACGAACACTGAGCAGTTCTTC
many,TRBV6-1,-,TRBJ1-1,CASSAATEAFF,TGTGCCAGCAGTGCGGCCACTGAAGCTTTCTTT
-,TRBV27,-,TRBJ1-1,CASRLQENTEAFF,TGTGCCAGCAGGCTACAAGAGAACACTGAAGCTTTCTTT
many,TRBV7-2,TRBD1,TRBJ1-5,CASSLGLGTGDNSNQPQHF,TGTGCCAGCAGCTTAGGCCTAGGGACAGGGGACAATTCGAATCAGCCCCAGCATTTT
many,TRBV20-1,-,TRBJ1-5,CSARKDGVDGGNQPQHF,TGCAGTGCTAGAAAAGACGGGGTGGACGGTGGCAATCAGCCCCAGCATTTT
-,TRBV10-3,TRBD1,TRBJ1-2,CAISADRGQDLYGYTF,TGTGCCATCAGTGCCGACAGGGGACAGGACCTCTATGGCTACACCTTC
-,TRBV30,-,TRBJ1-5,CAWRGRLNQPQHF,TGTGCCTGGAGGGGCAGGTTGAATCAGCCCCAGCATTTT
many,TRBV20-1,TRBD1,TRBJ2-3,CSALRGQADTQYF,TGCAGTGCTCTAAGGGGGCAGGCAGATACGCAGTATTTT
many,TRBV19,-,TRBJ1-6,CASSISHVDPLHF,TGTGCCAGTAGTATCAGCCATGTTGATCCCCTCCACTTT
-,TRBV7-3,TRBD2,TRBJ2-1,CASSPGLAGANEQFF,TGTGCCAGCAGCCCGGGACTAGCGGGAGCCAATGAGCAGTTCTTC
once,TRBV7-9,TRBD2,TRBJ2-5,CASSLGRGEGETQYF,TGTGCCAGCAGCTTGGGGCGGGGGGAAGGGGAGACCCAGTACTTC
few,TRBV6-5,TRBD2,TRBJ2-2,CASSYSLSGGVNTGELFF,TGTGCCAGCAGTTACTCACTCTCGGGGGGAGTAAACACCGGGGAGCTGTTTTTT
many,TRBV4-1,TRBD1,TRBJ2-1,CASSQGLGQPYNEQFF,TGCGCCAGCAGCCAAGGCCTGGGACAGCCCTACAATGAGCAGTTCTTC
once,TRBV29-1,-,TRBJ1-4,CSVESMRDGGNEKLFF,TGCAGCGTTGAATCGATGAGGGACGGCGGGAATGAAAAACTGTTTTTT
many,TRBV24-1,TRBD1,TRBJ2-5,CATSETSGQQETQYF,TGTGCCACCAGTGAAACCTCGGGACAGCAAGAGACCCAGTACTTC
-,TRBV11-2,TRBD1,TRBJ2-3,CASSTKTPGTGGETDTQYF,TGTGCCAGCTCAACCAAGACACCCGGGACAGGGGGCGAAACAGATACGCAGTATTTT
-,TRBV18,TRBD1,TRBJ2-7,CASSPWDSPEQYF,TGTGCCAGCTCACCTTGGGACAGTCCCGAGCAGTACTTC
-,TRBV15,-,TRBJ2-6,CATFNRDNVLTF,TGTGCCACTTTCAATAGGGACAACGTCCTGACTTTC
many,TRBV11-2,-,TRBJ1-2,CASSSSPGYGYTF,TGTGCCAGCAGCTCTTCCCCCGGGTATGGCTACACCTTC
many,TRBV6-5,-,TRBJ2-1,CASSYRKGEQFF,TGTGCCAGCAGTTACCGAAAGGGTGAGCAGTTCTTC
-,TRBV6-2/TRBV6-3,-,TRBJ2-7,CASSPDGLGEQYF,TGTGCCAGCAGTCCGGACGGTCTGGGGGAGCAGTACTTC
-,TRBV4-3,-,TRBJ2-2,CASSQDGAGINTGELFF,TGCGCCAGCAGCCAAGATGGGGCAGGGATTAACACCGGGGAGCTGTTTTTT
once,TRBV29-1,-,TRBJ2-6,CSVEDWEGANVLTF,TGCAGCGTTGAAGATTGGGAGGGGGCCAACGTCCTGACTTTC
many,TRBV5-1,TRBD2,TRBJ2-5,CASSLAGRDETQYF,TGCGCCAGCAGCTTGGCCGGGAGGGATGAGACCCAGTACTTC
-,TRBV19,-,TRBJ2-5,CASSIEGQETQYF,TGTGCCAGTAGTATAGAAGGGCAAGAGACCCAGTACTTC
many,TRBV20-1,TRBD2,TRBJ2-7,CSADGRANEQYF,TGCAGTGCTGACGGGAGGGCCAACGAGCAGTACTTC
many,TRBV2,TRBD2,TRBJ2-3,CASTGLAVISTDTQYF,TGTGCCAGCACGGGACTAGCGGTTATAAGCACAGATACGCAGTATTTT
-,TRBV29-1,TRBD2,TRBJ2-5,CSALGTSAETQYF,TGCAGCGCCCTAGGGACTAGTGCTGAGACCCAGTACTTC
-,TRBV29-1,TRBD1,TRBJ2-1,CSLEGTAYNEQFF,TGCAGCTTGGAAGGGACAGCCTACAATGAGCAGTTCTTC
-,TRBV15,-,TRBJ1-2,CATTELAQEIHGYTF,TGTGCCACCACCGAACTGGCACAGGAAATCCATGGCTACACCTTC
-,TRBV30,-,TRBJ2-3,CAWRVNVDTQDF,TGTGCCTGGAGGGTTAATGTGGATACGCAGGATTTT
many,TRBV5-6,TRBD1,TRBJ2-7,CASSFGVDREPSYEQYF,TGTGCCAGCAGCTTTGGTGTAGACAGGGAGCCTTCCTACGAGCAGTACTTC
many,TRBV16,-,TRBJ1-5,CASSQKQGQPQHF,TGTGCCAGCAGCCAAAAACAGGGACAGCCCCAGCATTTT
many,TRBV2,-,TRBJ1-3,CASSEGPYTKDTIYF,TGTGCCAGCAGTGAGGGTCCCTATACGAAGGACACCATATATTTT
-,TRBV5-1,-,TRBJ2-5,CASSVGQDTQYF,TGCGCCAGCAGCGTTGGACAAGATACCCAGTACTTC
-,TRBV20-1,-,TRBJ1-1,CSAMREANTEAFF,TGCAGTGCTATGAGGGAGGCGAACACTGAAGCTTTCTTT
-,TRBV15,-,TRBJ1-1,CATSRVAQMDTEAFF,TGTGCCACCAGCAGGGTTGCGCAGATGGACACTGAAGCTTTCTTT
-,TRBV29-1,-,TRBJ1-2,CSVLVDGYTF,TGCAGCGTGTTGGTTGATGGCTACACCTTC
-,TRBV20-1,TRBD2,TRBJ2-7,CSASEGGRNSYEQYF,TGCAGTGCTAGTGAGGGCGGGAGGAACTCCTACGAGCAGTACTTC
many,TRBV11-2,-,TRBJ1-5,CASSLERGPQHF,TGTGCCAGCAGCTTAGAACGGGGGCCCCAGCATTTT